One and the same sample provided the 29 T cell receptor beta chains below, sequenced in a study of T cell responses to AZD1222 COVID-19 vaccine. TCRdb keeps only in-frame clones here, not all; method: immunoSEQ multiplex PCR. The sample consists of tens of thousands of clones, about 89% of them appearing once. This specimen was peripheral blood, taken on day 0 of MenACWY control vaccination. These receptor sequences come from an adult in good health.

The V call is TRBV15, the J call TRBJ1-4; 10 bases fit TRBD1. The CDR3 spans 16 residues. The germline CDR1 and CDR2 sequences are LNHNV and YYDKDF (reference sequence). The V gene end was trimmed by 0 bases and the J gene end by 7 bases; junction bases not matched to a gene: 5. The CDR3 is CATSRDLTGGSEKLFF. The CDR3 DNA sequence: TGTGCCACCAGCAGAGATCTGACAGGGGGCTCTGAAAAACTGTTTTTT.

The gene calls are TRBV12-5 and TRBJ2-2, with D tentatively TRBD2 (5 bases). From germline, CDR1 is LGHNT and CDR2 FRNRAP. There are 16 residues in the CDR3. Between the trimmed V and J ends, which lost 0 bases and 4 bases, there was a span of 12 bases. In DNA, the CDR3 is TGTGCTAGTGGTTTGGTATTGGGAGAGGTCACCGGGGAGCTGTTTTTT. Translating gives CASGLVLGEVTGELFF.

The genes are TRBV5-6 and TRBJ2-3; 7 bases align to TRBD2. The CDR3 is 15 residues long. J gave up 2 bases and V 1 base, and 4 bases lay outside the gene matches. Germline CDR1 is SGHDT and CDR2 is YYEEEE. The CDR3 protein is CASSLQRDTTDTQYF. As DNA, the CDR3 is TGTGCCAGCAGCTTGCAGCGGGATACCACAGATACGCAGTATTTT.

This clone was seen once. The V gene is TRBV5-1, the J gene TRBJ1-1, with D tentatively TRBD1 (5 bases). Looked up from germline, CDR1 is SGHRS and CDR2 is YFSETQ. The CDR3 totals 16 residues. V lost 0 bases, J lost 0 bases, and 12 bases lay in between. CDR3 sequence (DNA): TGCGCCAGCAGCTTGGCTGGGGGAAACCTGAACACTGAAGCTTTCTTT. Translating it yields CASSLAGGNLNTEAFF.

The V and J genes are TRBV27 and TRBJ1-2, with 8 bases aligning to TRBD1. This CDR3 comprises 14 residues. Looked up from germline, CDR1 is MNHEY and CDR2 is SMNVEV (reference sequence). The V gene end was trimmed by 3 bases and the J gene end by 4 bases; junction bases not matched to a gene: 4. The CDR3 loop is CASSLDGTGYGYTF. The CDR3 nucleotides read TGTGCCAGCAGTTTGGACGGGACAGGCTATGGCTACACCTTC.

This chain connects TRBV5-6 to TRBJ1-1; a weak D match, TRBD1 (6 bases). Per the germline V gene, CDR1 is SGHDT and CDR2 is YYEEEE. V shed 0 bases and J shed 0 bases, with 18 bases lying between them. The CDR3 contains 18 residues. The CDR3 nucleotides read TGTGCCAGCAGCTTGGTTGGACAGTTTCCTTACATGAACACTGAAGCTTTCTTT. Translation gives CASSLVGQFPYMNTEAFF.

This clone was observed a single time. The chain couples TRBV5-3 to TRBJ1-5, with 7 bases lining up with TRBD1. TRBV5-3 is known as an ORF, though its function is uncertain. V was clipped by 4 bases and J by 1 base; unmatched bases: 11. The CDR3 consists of 17 residues. This chain's CDR3 is CARSVPLTGVSNQPQHF. The CDR3, as DNA: TGTGCCAGAAGCGTACCCCTTACAGGGGTGAGCAATCAGCCCCAGCATTTT.

The J gene is TRBJ1-1, the V gene TRBV3-1 (or the pseudogene TRBV3-2), with no clear D. Germline CDR1 LGHDT, CDR2 YNNKEL (reference sequence). The length of the CDR3 is 14 residues. V lost 1 base, J lost 3 bases, and 9 bases lay in between. The CDR3 DNA follows: TGTGCCAGCAGCCAAGTCGTTCTGGACACTGAAGCTTTCTTT. It specifies CASSQVVLDTEAFF.

The rearrangement uses TRBV9 and TRBJ1-2, with D unclear. Per the germline V gene, CDR1 is SGDLS and CDR2 is YYNGEE. V was trimmed by 4 bases and J by 4 bases, leaving 11 bases between them. There are 13 residues in the CDR3. The CDR3 spells CASSPAAAYGYTF. CDR3 DNA sequence: TGTGCCAGCAGCCCTGCGGCTGCCTATGGCTACACCTTC.

This clone was seen only a few times. This chain links TRBV27 with TRBJ2-1; 9 bases are a match to TRBD2. The CDR3 covers 17 residues. The germline CDR1 and CDR2 sequences are MNHEY and SMNVEV (reference sequence). The V gene end was trimmed by 6 bases and the J gene end by 2 bases; junction bases not matched to a gene: 11. This CDR3 reads CASRPTTIAGAYNEQFF. The CDR3 bases are TGTGCCAGCAGACCTACGACGATAGCGGGAGCCTACAATGAGCAGTTCTTC.

The chain joins TRBV7-2 to TRBJ2-2; possibly TRBD1 for D (5 bases). The CDR3 length is 14 residues. In germline, CDR1 is SGHTA, CDR2 FQGNSA. The V and J ends lost 2 bases and 6 bases respectively, with 10 bases between them. DNA for the CDR3: TGTGCCAGCAGCTTACCGGCCAGGGCCGGGGAGCTGTTTTTT. Its protein is CASSLPARAGELFF.

This clone was observed a few times. The rearrangement joins TRBV7-8 to TRBJ1-2, with D uncertain. The length of the CDR3 is 15 residues. The germline CDR1 and CDR2 sequences are SGHVS and FQNEAQ. Between the trimmed V and J ends, which lost 1 base and 2 bases, there was a span of 11 bases. CDR3 protein: CASSLVSGENYGYTF. The CDR3 DNA reads as TGTGCCAGCAGCTTAGTTTCCGGGGAGAACTATGGCTACACCTTC. Full variable domain (outside the CDR3, taken from reference TRBV7-8 and TRBJ1-2): GAGVSQSPRYKVAKRGQDVALRCDPISGHVSLFWYQQALGQGPEFLTYFQNEAQLDKSGLPSDRFFAERPEGSVSTLKIQRTQQEDSAVYLCASSLVSGENYGYTFGSGTRLTVV.

The V gene is TRBV29-1, the J gene TRBJ1-1, with 10 bases lining up with TRBD1. Germline-derived CDR1 and CDR2 are SQVTM and ANQGSEA. The CDR3 spans 15 residues. Trimming cost V 4 bases and J 7 bases; bases outside gene matches: 12. DNA of the CDR3: TGCAGCGTTGCTTCCCCGGGACAGGGGCACGGTGAAGCTTTCTTT. Protein: CSVASPGQGHGEAFF.

The table lists this clone with a few counts. The CDR3 protein is CASSLRPGTANTGELFF. The CDR3 nucleotides are TGTGCCAGCAGCTTACGTCCTGGGACAGCGAACACCGGGGAGCTGTTTTTT. The rearrangement links TRBV7-8 to TRBJ2-2; 7 bases match TRBD1. Per germline, CDR1 SGHVS and CDR2 FQNEAQ. The CDR3 spans 17 residues. With 2 bases clipped from V and 0 bases from J, the junction kept 6 bases outside the gene matches.

The chain has TRBV7-9 and TRBJ1-3, with D uncertain. V gave up 3 bases and J gave up 0 bases, with 9 bases separating them. The germline CDR1 and CDR2 sequences are SEHNR and FQNEAQ (reference sequence). CDR3 length equals 15 residues. The CDR3: CASSFSSSSGNTIYF. The DNA for the CDR3 is TGTGCCAGCAGCTTCTCCAGCAGCTCTGGAAACACCATATATTTT. Supplemented by reference TRBV7-9 and TRBJ1-3, the full variable domain reads DTGVSQNPRHKITKRGQNVTFRCDPISEHNRLYWYRQTLGQGPEFLTYFQNEAQLEKSRLLSDRFSAERPKGSFSTLEIQRTEQGDSAMYLCASSFSSSSGNTIYFGEGSWLTVV.

This clone was found once. CDR3 DNA sequence: TGCGCCAGCCGGACTAGCGGATACAATGAGCAGTTCTTC. This translates into CASRTSGYNEQFF. The chain couples TRBV5-1 to TRBJ2-1; 10 nucleotides align to TRBD2. The CDR3 is 13 amino acids. Trimming took 7 bases from V and 4 from J; bases not matched to a gene: 2. Germline V CDR1 and CDR2: SGHRS, YFSETQ.

The chain combines TRBV13 with TRBJ2-5; 15 nucleotides line up with TRBD2. Germline trimming cut 2 bases from V and 5 bases from J; bases unmatched to any gene: 15. There are 20 residues in the CDR3. Germline V gene sequence: CDR1 PRHDT, CDR2 FYEKMQ (reference sequence). The DNA of the CDR3 is TGTGCCAGCAGCTTAAGCGTTTGGACTAGCGGGAGGGCCATGCGGGAGACCCAGTACTTC. Amino acid sequence: CASSLSVWTSGRAMRETQYF. The full variable domain, in which reference TRBV13 and TRBJ2-5 provide the parts outside the CDR3, is AAGVIQSPRHLIKEKRETATLKCYPIPRHDTVYWYQQGPGQDPQFLISFYEKMQSDKGSIPDRFSAQQFSDYHSELNMSSLELGDSALYFCASSLSVWTSGRAMRETQYFGPGTRLLVL.

This clone was counted only a few times. The chain employs TRBV6-1 and TRBJ1-1, with TRBD1 matching over 11 bases. The CDR3 consists of 15 residues. Trimming removed 3 bases from V and 7 bases from J; junction bases left unmatched: 7. Looked up from germline, CDR1 is MNHNS and CDR2 is SASEGT. CDR3 amino acids: CASSDTGTGGDEAFF. CDR3 bases: TGTGCCAGCAGTGATACCGGGACAGGGGGTGATGAAGCTTTCTTT.

The chain joins TRBV5-4 to TRBJ2-1; 7 bases match TRBD2. The germline gives CDR1 SGHNT, CDR2 YYREEE (reference sequence). The CDR3 runs 16 residues. The V segment lost 0 bases and the J segment 10 bases; nucleotides outside the gene matches: 13. CDR3 sequence: CASSLGSGIIFGEQFF. In DNA, the CDR3 is TGTGCCAGCAGCTTGGGCAGCGGGATCATCTTTGGGGAGCAGTTCTTC.

V gene TRBV30 combines with J gene TRBJ1-2; no clear D. The germline V gene encodes CDR1 GTSNPN and CDR2 SVGIG (reference sequence). Trimming took 6 bases from V and 2 from J, leaving 10 bases between them. The length of the CDR3 is 12 residues. The CDR3 nucleotides are TGTGCCTGCCCTCGCGGGAACTATGGCTACACCTTC. It yields the protein CACPRGNYGYTF.

V usage is TRBV5-1 and J usage is TRBJ2-3; possibly TRBD1 or TRBD2 for D (5 bases each). This CDR3 has 16 residues. V lost 0 bases to trimming and J lost 2 bases, with 13 bases between them. The germline V gene encodes CDR1 SGHRS and CDR2 YFSETQ. CDR3 nucleotide sequence: TGCGCCAGCAGCTTGGGAGCGGACATACTCACAGATACGCAGTATTTT. It is translated as CASSLGADILTDTQYF.

The J gene is TRBJ2-3, the V gene TRBV5-8; no reliable D call. The CDR3 length is 13 residues. Trimming took off 1 base at V and 3 bases at J, with 6 bases between the two ends. Per the germline V gene, CDR1 is SGHTS and CDR2 is YDEGEE. CDR3 protein: CASSLLGTDTQYF. The CDR3 region has the DNA TGTGCCAGCAGCTTGTTGGGGACAGATACGCAGTATTTT.

V and J are TRBV5-1 and TRBJ1-1, with D hard to call. There are 14 residues in the CDR3. The germline V gene encodes CDR1 SGHRS and CDR2 YFSETQ. V was pared by 0 bases and J by 2 bases, with 8 bases between. In DNA form, the CDR3 reads TGCGCCAGCAGCTTGGCGTCGTCAAACACTGAAGCTTTCTTT. Protein sequence: CASSLASSNTEAFF.

The CDR3 sequence: CASSQPGGGYEQYF. The CDR3 coding sequence is TGTGCCAGCAGTCAGCCCGGGGGCGGCTACGAGCAGTACTTC. The rearrangement joins TRBV6-1 to TRBJ2-7; tentatively, D is TRBD1 or TRBD2 (6 bases each). V was cut by 5 bases and J by 3 bases, with 14 bases left in between. Germline CDR1 MNHNS, CDR2 SASEGT. The CDR3 has 14 amino acids.

The rearrangement links TRBV19 to TRBJ1-5; 9 bases align to TRBD1. The CDR3 length is 15 residues. Germline loops: CDR1 LNHDA, CDR2 SQIVND (reference sequence). The ends lost 3 bases at V and 4 bases at J; junction bases unmatched: 4. CDR3 bases: TGTGCCAGTAGTATGGAGACAGGGGGAAATCAGCCCCAGCATTTT. Translation gives CASSMETGGNQPQHF.

This rearrangement joins TRBV27 to TRBJ2-6; 7 bases map to TRBD1. Germline V lookup: CDR1 MNHEY, CDR2 SMNVEV (reference sequence). Trimming took 2 bases from V and 1 from J; bases not matched to a gene: 14. CDR3 length equals 20 residues. CDR3 sequence (DNA): TGTGCCAGCAGTTTAAGCCCGACAGGGCCTCGTTTATCTGGGGCCAACGTCCTGACTTTC. This gives the protein CASSLSPTGPRLSGANVLTF.

The chain recombines TRBV28 with TRBJ1-1; 11 nucleotides align to TRBD1. The CDR3 totals 13 residues. From germline, CDR1 is MDHEN and CDR2 SYDVKM. V lost 5 bases and J lost 8; bases outside the gene matches: 4. In DNA, the CDR3 is TGTGCCAGCAGTAGGACAGGGGGCTTGGAAGCTTTCTTT. This gives the protein CASSRTGGLEAFF.

V is TRBV18 and J is TRBJ1-4; weak D call: TRBD1 (5 bases). CDR3 size: 15 residues. Germline V gene data show CDR1 as KGHSH and CDR2 as LQKENI. Between the trimmed V and J ends, which lost 6 bases and 8 bases, there was a span of 19 bases. This CDR3 is CASSLGEAGREKLFF. CDR3 nucleotides: TGTGCCAGCTCCCTTGGCGAAGCAGGGCGCGAAAAACTGTTTTTT.

The chain couples TRBV24-1 to TRBJ1-2, with 12 nucleotides matching TRBD1. In germline, CDR1 is KGHDR, CDR2 SFDVKD. The J segment lost 7 bases and the V segment lost 2 bases, leaving 13 bases of the junction unmatched. CDR3 length: 18 residues. CDR3 sequence: CATSDWYGDRGRVVGYTF. The CDR3 coding sequence is TGTGCCACCAGTGATTGGTACGGGGACAGGGGGCGAGTGGTTGGCTACACCTTC.